This record looks at one T cell receptor (beta chain) sequence and its context. Some clones are missing from TCRdb's copy, which holds only in-frame ones; the method was immunoSEQ multiplex PCR. Among about 79,000 clones listed, approximately 90% were seen once. The data stem from a study of T cell changes during pregnancy in multiple sclerosis. Sequenced here: CD4+ T cells from peripheral blood mononuclear cells, sampled in the second trimester of pregnancy. The receptor comes from a female donor with multiple sclerosis, enrolled in a pregnancy study.

This CDR3 is CASSYSAGSSYGYTF. Here the CDR3 DNA reads TGTGCCAGCAGTTACTCGGCAGGGTCGAGCTATGGCTACACCTTC. The rearrangement links TRBV6-5 to TRBJ1-2, with D possibly TRBD1 on 5 matching bases. Trimming cost V 0 bases and J 4 bases, with 12 bases left between them. Germline V gene lookup returns CDR1 MNHEY and CDR2 SVGAGI. This CDR3 is built from 15 residues.